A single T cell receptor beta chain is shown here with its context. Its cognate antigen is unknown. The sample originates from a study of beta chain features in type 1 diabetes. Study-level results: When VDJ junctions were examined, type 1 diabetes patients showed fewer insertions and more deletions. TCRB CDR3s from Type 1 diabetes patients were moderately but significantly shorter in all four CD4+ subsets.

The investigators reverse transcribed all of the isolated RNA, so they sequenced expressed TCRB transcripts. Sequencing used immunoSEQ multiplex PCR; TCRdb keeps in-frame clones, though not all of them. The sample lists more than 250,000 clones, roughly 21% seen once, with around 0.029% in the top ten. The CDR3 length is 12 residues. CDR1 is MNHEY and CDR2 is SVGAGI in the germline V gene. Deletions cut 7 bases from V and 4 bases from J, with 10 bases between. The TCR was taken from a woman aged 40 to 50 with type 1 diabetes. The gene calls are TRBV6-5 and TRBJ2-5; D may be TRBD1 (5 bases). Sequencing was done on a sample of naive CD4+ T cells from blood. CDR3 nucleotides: TGTGCCAGCAAGGACAAACTAGAGACCCAGTACTTC. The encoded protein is CASKDKLETQYF.